This TCR beta chain came from a study of CD8+CD57+ T cells in acquired aplastic anemia. Study details: 3.2 ug was the average amount of DNA from sorted CD4+ and CD8+ cells. Regarding the study as a whole: No significant difference in CD8+ Simpson's diversity was found between patients and controls. Some 31 sequences, all CD8+ CDR3, were shared between patients and controls.

To note about this clonotype: Its matching antigen is unknown.

Template material for TCR beta VDJ and CDR3 profiling consisted of genomic DNA. MiXCR, run by TCRdb on the reads, gives a single entry per CDR3 protein. This sample yields about 180,000 distinct CDR3 sequences, of which approximately 49% are seen a single time; 2.9% belongs to the top ten. CDR3 length: 14 residues. Germline V gene data show CDR1 as SNHLY and CDR2 as FYNNEI. Trimming removed 2 bases at V and 2 bases at J, with 10 bases between. The clonotype was recovered from a human donor in good health. Sequencing was done on a sample of sorted CD4+, CD8+, or CD8+CD57+ T cells (not recorded which) from PBMCs. This chain uses TRBV2 with TRBJ2-7, with D tentatively TRBD1 (6 bases). CDR3 bases: TGTGCCAGCAGTGAACAGGGGATACCCTACGAGCAGTACTTC. Amino acids: CASSEQGIPYEQYF.